This section outlines one TCR beta chain sequence together with its context. What it binds is unknown. Where ophthalmopathy was present, donors had moderate-to-severe activity, CAS ≥3, NOSPECS ≥4 and duration under 3 months. The PBMC fraction was derived from around 10 ml of fresh peripheral blood. This specimen comes from a study of Graves' ophthalmopathy and Graves' hyperthyroidism. Overall study findings and caveats: Most thyroid clonotypes expanded beyond 0.001 frequency were also found in blood. Ophthalmopathy and stable hyperthyroidism were discriminated by a 13-signature model, with about 90% sensitivity and 70% to 84% specificity.

Researchers took RNA transcripts and amplified TCR beta CDR3 regions from them. Following a first-round RT-PCR that used HTBI primers, a second-round multiplex PCR was carried out. TCRdb re-derived calls from the multiplex PCR reads in MiXCR, one entry per CDR3 protein. Of 650,000 to 900,000 distinct CDR3 sequences in the sample, 40% are singletons; the top ten hold 44%. The germline V gene has CDR1 SGHTA and CDR2 FQGTGA. The CDR3 contains 14 residues. V shed 4 bases, J shed 5 bases, and the junction held 7 bases outside the gene matches. The sequenced sample was peripheral blood. The J gene is TRBJ1-2, the V gene TRBV7-3, with 7 bases fitting TRBD1. This TCR was recovered from an adult man with Graves' ophthalmopathy. The CDR3 spells CASSYDRARYGYTF. DNA for the CDR3: TGTGCCAGCAGCTATGACAGGGCCCGATATGGCTACACCTTC. The whole variable domain, remainder taken from reference TRBV7-3 and TRBJ1-2, is GAGVSQTPSNKVTEKGKYVELRCDPISGHTALYWYRQSLGQGPEFLIYFQGTGAADDSGLPNDRFFAVRPEGSVSTLKIQRTERGDSAVYLCASSYDRARYGYTFGSGTRLTVV.